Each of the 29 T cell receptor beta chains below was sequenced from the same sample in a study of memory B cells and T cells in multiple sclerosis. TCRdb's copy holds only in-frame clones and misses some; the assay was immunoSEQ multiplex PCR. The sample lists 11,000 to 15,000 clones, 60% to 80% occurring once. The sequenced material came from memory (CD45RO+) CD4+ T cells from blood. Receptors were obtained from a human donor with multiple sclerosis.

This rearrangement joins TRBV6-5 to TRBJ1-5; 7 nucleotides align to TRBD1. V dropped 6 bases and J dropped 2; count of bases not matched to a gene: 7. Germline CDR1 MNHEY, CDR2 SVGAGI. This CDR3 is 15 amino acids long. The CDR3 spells CASRSTGLGNQPQHF. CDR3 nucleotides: TGTGCCAGCAGGTCGACAGGGCTTGGCAATCAGCCCCAGCATTTT.

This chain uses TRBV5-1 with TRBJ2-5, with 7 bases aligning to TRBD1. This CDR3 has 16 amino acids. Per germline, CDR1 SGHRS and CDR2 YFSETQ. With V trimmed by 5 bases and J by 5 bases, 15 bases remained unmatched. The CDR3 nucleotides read TGCGCCAGCAGTTCCAAGGACAGGAGGATTATTGAGACCCAGTACTTC. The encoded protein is CASSSKDRRIIETQYF.

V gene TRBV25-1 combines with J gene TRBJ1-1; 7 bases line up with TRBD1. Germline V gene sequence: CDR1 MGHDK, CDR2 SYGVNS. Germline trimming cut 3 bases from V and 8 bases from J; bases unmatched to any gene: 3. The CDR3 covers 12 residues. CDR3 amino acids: CASSDQGGEAFF. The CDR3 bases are TGTGCCAGCAGTGACCAGGGGGGCGAAGCTTTCTTT.

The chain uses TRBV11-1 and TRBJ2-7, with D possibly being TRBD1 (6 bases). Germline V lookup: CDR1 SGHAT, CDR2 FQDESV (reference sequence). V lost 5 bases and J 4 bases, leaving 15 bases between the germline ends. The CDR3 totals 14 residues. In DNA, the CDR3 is TGTGCCAGCAGCCCGACGACAGGTAATTACGAGCAGTACTTC. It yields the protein CASSPTTGNYEQYF.

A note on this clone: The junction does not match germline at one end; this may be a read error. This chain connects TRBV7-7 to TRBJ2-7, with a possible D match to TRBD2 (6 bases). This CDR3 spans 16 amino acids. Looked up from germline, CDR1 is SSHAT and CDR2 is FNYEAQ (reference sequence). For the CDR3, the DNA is TGTGCTAGCAGCTTAGCTCCGCTAGCGCCCTTTGGCGAGCAGTACTTC. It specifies CASSLAPLAPFGEQYF.

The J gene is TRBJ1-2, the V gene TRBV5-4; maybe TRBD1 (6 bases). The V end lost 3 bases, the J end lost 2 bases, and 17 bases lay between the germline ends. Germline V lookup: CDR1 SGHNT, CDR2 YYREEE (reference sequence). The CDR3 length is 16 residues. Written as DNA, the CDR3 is TGTGCCAGCAGCTCCTTGGTAGGGGGGGGGAACTATGGCTACACCTTC. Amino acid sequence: CASSSLVGGGNYGYTF.

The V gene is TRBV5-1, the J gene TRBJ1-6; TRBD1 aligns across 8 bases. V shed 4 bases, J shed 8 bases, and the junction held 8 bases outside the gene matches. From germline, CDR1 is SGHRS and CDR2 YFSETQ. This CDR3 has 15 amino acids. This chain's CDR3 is CASSLPGQVYSPLHF. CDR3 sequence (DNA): TGCGCCAGCAGCCTGCCGGGACAGGTATATTCACCCCTCCACTTT.

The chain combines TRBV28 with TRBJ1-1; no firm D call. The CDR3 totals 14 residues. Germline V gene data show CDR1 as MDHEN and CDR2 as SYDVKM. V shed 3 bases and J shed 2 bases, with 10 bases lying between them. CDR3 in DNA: TGTGCCAGCAGTTTGATGGCCCCTAACACTGAAGCTTTCTTT. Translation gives CASSLMAPNTEAFF.

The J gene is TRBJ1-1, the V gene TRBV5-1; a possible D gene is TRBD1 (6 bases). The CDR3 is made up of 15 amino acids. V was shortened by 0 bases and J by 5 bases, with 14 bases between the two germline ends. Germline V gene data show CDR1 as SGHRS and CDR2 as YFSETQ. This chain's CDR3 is CASSLEGQKGTEAFF. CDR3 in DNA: TGCGCCAGCAGCTTGGAAGGACAGAAGGGGACTGAAGCTTTCTTT.

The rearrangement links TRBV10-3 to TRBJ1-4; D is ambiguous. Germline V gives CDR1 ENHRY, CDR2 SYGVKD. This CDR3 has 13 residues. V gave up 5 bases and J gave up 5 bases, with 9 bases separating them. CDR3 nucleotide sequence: TGTGCCATCAGTAGTCAGATCAATGAAAAACTGTTTTTT. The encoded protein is CAISSQINEKLFF.

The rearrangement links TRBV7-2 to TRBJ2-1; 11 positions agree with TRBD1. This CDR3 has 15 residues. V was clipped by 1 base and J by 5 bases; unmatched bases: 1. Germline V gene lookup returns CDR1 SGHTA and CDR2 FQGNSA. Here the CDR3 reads CASSLGTGGHNEQFF. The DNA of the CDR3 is TGTGCCAGCAGCTTAGGGACAGGGGGCCACAATGAGCAGTTCTTC.

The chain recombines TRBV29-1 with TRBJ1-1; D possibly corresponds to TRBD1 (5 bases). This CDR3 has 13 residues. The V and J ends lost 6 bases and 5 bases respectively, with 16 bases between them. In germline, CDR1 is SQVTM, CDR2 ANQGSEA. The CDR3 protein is CSVAGPGGTEAFF. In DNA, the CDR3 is TGCAGCGTCGCCGGGCCCGGGGGGACTGAAGCTTTCTTT.

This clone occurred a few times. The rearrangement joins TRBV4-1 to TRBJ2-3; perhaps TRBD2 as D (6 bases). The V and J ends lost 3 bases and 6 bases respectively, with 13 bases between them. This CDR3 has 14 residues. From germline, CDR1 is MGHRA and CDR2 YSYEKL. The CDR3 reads CASSHLGGFDTQYF. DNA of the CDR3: TGCGCCAGCAGCCACCTCGGGGGATTTGATACGCAGTATTTT.

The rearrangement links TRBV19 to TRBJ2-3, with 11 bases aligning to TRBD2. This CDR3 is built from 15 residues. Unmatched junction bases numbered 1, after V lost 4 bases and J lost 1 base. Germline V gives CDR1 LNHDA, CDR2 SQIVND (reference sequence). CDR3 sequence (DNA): TGTGCCAGTAGTAAGGGACTAGCGGGCACAGATACGCAGTATTTT. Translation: CASSKGLAGTDTQYF.

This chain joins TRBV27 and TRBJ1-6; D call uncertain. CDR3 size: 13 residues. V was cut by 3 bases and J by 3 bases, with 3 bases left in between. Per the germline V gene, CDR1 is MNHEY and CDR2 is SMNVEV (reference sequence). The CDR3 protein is CASSFNYNSPLHF. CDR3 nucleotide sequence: TGTGCCAGCAGTTTCAACTATAATTCACCCCTCCACTTT.

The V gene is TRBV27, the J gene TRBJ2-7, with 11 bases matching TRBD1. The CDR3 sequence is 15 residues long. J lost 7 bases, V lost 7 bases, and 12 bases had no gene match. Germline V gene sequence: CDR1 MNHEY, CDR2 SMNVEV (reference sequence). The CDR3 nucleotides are TGTGCCAGCATCCCGCCGGGACAGGGGGTAAAAGAGCAGTACTTC. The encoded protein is CASIPPGQGVKEQYF.

Here the CDR3 reads CASRLARRGLTDTQYF. In DNA, the CDR3 is TGTGCAAGTCGCTTAGCGCGGAGGGGCCTCACAGATACGCAGTATTTT. The rearrangement joins TRBV12-2 to TRBJ2-3; the table assigns TRBD2, which was not confirmed against the DNA. TRBV12-2 is a pseudogene. CDR3 length: 16 amino acids.

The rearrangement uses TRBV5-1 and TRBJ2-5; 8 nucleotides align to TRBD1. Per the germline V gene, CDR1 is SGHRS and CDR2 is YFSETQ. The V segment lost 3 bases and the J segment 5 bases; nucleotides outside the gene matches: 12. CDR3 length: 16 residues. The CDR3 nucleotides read TGCGCCAGCAGCTCCGATGAGTTCAGGGGGCGGGAGACCCAGTACTTC. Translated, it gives CASSSDEFRGRETQYF.

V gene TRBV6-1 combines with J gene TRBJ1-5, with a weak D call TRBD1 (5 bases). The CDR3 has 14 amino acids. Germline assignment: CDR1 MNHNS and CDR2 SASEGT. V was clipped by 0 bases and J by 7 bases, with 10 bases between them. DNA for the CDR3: TGTGCCAGCAGTGAAGCGCAGGGCGGACAGCCCCAGCATTTT. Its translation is CASSEAQGGQPQHF.

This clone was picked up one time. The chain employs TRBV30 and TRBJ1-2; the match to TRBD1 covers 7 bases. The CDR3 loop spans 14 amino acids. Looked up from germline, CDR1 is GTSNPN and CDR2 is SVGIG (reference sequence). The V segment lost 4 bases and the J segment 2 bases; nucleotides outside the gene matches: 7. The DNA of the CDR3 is TGTGCCTGGACAGGAGGGGGCAACAACTATGGCTACACCTTC. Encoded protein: CAWTGGGNNYGYTF.

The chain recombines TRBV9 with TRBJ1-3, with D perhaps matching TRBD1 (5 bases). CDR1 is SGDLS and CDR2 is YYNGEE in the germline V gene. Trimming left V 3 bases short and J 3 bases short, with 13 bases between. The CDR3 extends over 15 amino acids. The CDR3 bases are TGTGCCAGCAGCGAGCAGGGTGGCCGTGGAAACACCATATATTTT. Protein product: CASSEQGGRGNTIYF.

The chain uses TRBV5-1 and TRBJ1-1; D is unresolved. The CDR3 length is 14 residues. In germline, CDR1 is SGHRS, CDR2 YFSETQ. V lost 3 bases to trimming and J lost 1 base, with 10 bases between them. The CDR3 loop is CASSSSGGNTEAFF. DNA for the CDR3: TGCGCCAGCAGCTCATCCGGTGGGAACACTGAAGCTTTCTTT.

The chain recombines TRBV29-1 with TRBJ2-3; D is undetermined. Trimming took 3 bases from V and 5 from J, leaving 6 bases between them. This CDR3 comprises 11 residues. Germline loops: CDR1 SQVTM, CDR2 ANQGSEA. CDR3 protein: CSVDLVDTQYF. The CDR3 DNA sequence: TGCAGCGTTGATCTTGTAGATACGCAGTATTTT.

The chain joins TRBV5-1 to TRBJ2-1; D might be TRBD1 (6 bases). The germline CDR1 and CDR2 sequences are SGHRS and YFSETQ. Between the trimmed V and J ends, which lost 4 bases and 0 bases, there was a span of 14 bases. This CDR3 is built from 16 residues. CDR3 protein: CASSPGVARSYNEQFF. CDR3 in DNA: TGCGCCAGCAGCCCAGGGGTAGCGCGCTCCTACAATGAGCAGTTCTTC.

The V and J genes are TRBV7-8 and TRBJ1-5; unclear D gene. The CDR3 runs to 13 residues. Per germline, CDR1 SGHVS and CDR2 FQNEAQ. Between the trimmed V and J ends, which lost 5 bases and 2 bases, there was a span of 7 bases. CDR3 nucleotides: TGTGCCAGCAGCCCCGGGGGCAATCAGCCCCAGCATTTT. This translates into CASSPGGNQPQHF.

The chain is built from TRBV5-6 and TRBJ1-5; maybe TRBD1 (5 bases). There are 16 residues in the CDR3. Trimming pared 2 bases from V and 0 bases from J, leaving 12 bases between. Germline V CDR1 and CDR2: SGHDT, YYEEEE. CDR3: CASSLGGTGSNQPQHF. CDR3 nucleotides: TGTGCCAGCAGCTTAGGAGGGACGGGTAGCAATCAGCCCCAGCATTTT.

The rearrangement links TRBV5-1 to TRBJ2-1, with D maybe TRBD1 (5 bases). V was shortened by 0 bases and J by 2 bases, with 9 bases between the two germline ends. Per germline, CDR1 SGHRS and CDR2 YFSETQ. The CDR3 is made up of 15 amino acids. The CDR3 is CASSLEGATYNEQFF. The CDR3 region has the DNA TGCGCCAGCAGCTTGGAAGGGGCAACCTACAATGAGCAGTTCTTC.

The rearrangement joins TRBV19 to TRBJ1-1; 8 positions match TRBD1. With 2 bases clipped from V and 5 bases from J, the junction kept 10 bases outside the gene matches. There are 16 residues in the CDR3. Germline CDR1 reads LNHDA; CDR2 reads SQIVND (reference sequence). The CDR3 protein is CASSIRQGARGTEAFF. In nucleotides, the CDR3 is TGTGCCAGTAGTATACGGCAGGGGGCTAGGGGAACTGAAGCTTTCTTT.

The CDR3 is CSARQGENQPQHF. Written as DNA, the CDR3 is TGCAGCGCCCGACAGGGGGAGAATCAGCCCCAGCATTTT. The chain couples TRBV29-1 to TRBJ1-5; 9 bases align to TRBD1. J gave up 4 bases and V 7 bases, and 5 bases lay outside the gene matches. The CDR3 has 13 amino acids. Germline loops: CDR1 SQVTM, CDR2 ANQGSEA.